Sequencing of this T cell receptor beta chain was carried out in a study of shared clonotypes between healthy human individuals (TCRdb year 2020). With regard to the full study: The cohort comprised two women and three men aged 18 to 49 years. For each donor, three plates each were used for CD4 naive and CD4 memory, two plates were used for CD8 naive, and one plate was used for CD8 memory. The study deeply sequenced blood TCR repertoires of about 5 healthy adults to estimate repertoire size and the extent of clonotype sharing between individuals. Different laboratories and diverse techniques were used to prepare libraries and sequence TCR repertoires, to increase sequencing depth and limit assay-specific biases. Between about 0.94 and 10 billion PBMCs per donor were obtained by leukapheresis.

Study-wide findings and limitations: Sampling was restricted to blood, and TCR repertoires in tissues likely differ from the TCR repertoires found in blood. Naive subsets generally had larger estimated clonotype richness than memory subsets. Incomplete sequencing was indicated by rarefaction of sorted-subset datasets, despite the large sequencing depth. When a few donors were compared, the shared fraction of clonotypes was around 5% for naive CD4, roughly 3.4% for naive CD8, more than 2% for memory CD4, and 0.35% to 0.4% for memory CD8. Because the study included a small number of donors, the genetic and exposure-history diversity represented was limited. Based on pairwise subsampling, the degree of clonotype sharing among donors was expected to be affected by sequencing depth. Compared with non-shared clonotypes, the clonotypes found in all four sorted-subset donors had higher generation probabilities.

Donors were healthy HIV-negative adults with no recently reported acute infections or vaccinations. Every donor was a Caucasian adult residing in Nashville, Tennessee, USA. Magnetic negative selection was used to enrich CD4+ T cells, after which naive cells were positively selected on CD45RA and the negative fraction became the memory subset. After blood collection by leukapheresis, PBMCs were isolated using Ficoll-Histopaque density gradient centrifugation and then cryopreserved in the vapor phase of liquid nitrogen. Analytical flow cytometry was used to check the purity and quantity of each magnetically sorted T cell population. From each sorted fraction, genomic DNA was isolated and quantified by UV absorbance on a Nanodrop 2000c. For CDR1 and CDR2, the germline V gene lists SGHAT and FQNNGV. The CDR3, from cysteine to phenylalanine, totals 18 residues. Only the CDR3 DNA stays, 54 bases, in frame from base 1. V is cut by 6 bases and J by 0 bases, and the space between the germline ends is 18 bases.

Remarks on this clone: Its antigen remains undetermined. Base qualities are missing; no much larger clone stands one base away.

TCR CDR3 regions were amplified from genomic DNA by multiplex PCR using the deep immunoSEQ assay. Extracted genomic DNA from each cell subset was distributed evenly across all wells of several immunoSEQ 96-well plates, and each plate was treated as a replicate. For sorted subsets, each replicate PCR was loaded with approximately 190 ng genomic DNA, equivalent to 30,000 or so T cell genomes. Purified libraries were quantified with a Qubit 3.0 fluorometer, sized on a Bioanalyzer 2100, and re-quantified with the KAPA Library Quantification kit. Every immunoSEQ 96-well plate was sequenced on a separate single-read 150-cycle Illumina NextSeq 550 flow cell. In the source study's methods: Because the immunoSEQ output included only junctional sequences and no quality scores, the filtering could not be the same as the filtering used for full-length reads. Sequences were annotated with PyIR, a Python wrapper for IgBLAST v1.9, using IMGT germline references to assign V/J genes and CDR3. Reads were filtered out if the reads had weak V/J assignments (E-value above 1e-6), no CDR3, stop codons, out-of-frame junctions, or ambiguous translated residues. V3J clonotypes were defined as sequences sharing an identical inferred V gene, J gene, and CDR3 amino acid sequence. The percentage overlap between two repertoires was calculated by dividing the number of shared unique clonotypes by the size of the smaller repertoire. RTK rarefaction, the Chao1 estimator, and Recon v2.1 estimates of unobserved clonotypes were used to assess repertoire richness. OLGA was used to compute generation probabilities for all TCRbeta clonotypes that the gDNA method yielded from four donors. Sourced from immuneACCESS, this table was stored by TCRdb with only in-frame sequences that have V and J called. A share of the clones is absent; for the studies checked, an unresolved V gene accounts for under half, and the remainder has no known explanation. V and J calls and clone size are given by that table; D and trimming were obtained from the DNA. The sample has 500,000 or so clones on record, 90% to 96% of them singletons. The biggest ten clones account for around 0.067% of the sample.

This receptor was obtained from a woman between 25 and 40 years old in good health. The specimen was naive CD4+ T cells sorted from blood. This specimen's cell subset or site label, per the study, means: CD45RA+ positively selected. In this chain, TRBV11-2 is recombined with TRBJ2-6; the D segment is perhaps TRBD1 or TRBD2, each sharing 5 matched bases. The base sequence is TGTGCCAGCAGATGGGGGAGTCTCCTAAACTCTGGGGCCAACGTCCTGACTTTC. The encoded protein is CASRWGSLLNSGANVLTF.